The T cell receptor beta chain described here comes from a study of blood T cell repertoires in COVID-19. As for the study in general: From the United States, Italy and Spain came samples of acute and convalescent COVID-19.

Germline CDR1 LNHDA, CDR2 SQIVND (reference sequence). Unmatched junction bases numbered 5, after V lost 6 bases and J lost 2 bases. CDR3 length: 15 residues. Clones were read by immunoSEQ multiplex PCR, and TCRdb kept only the in-frame ones, dropping some. The top ten hold more than 4.5% of the sample, which has about 200,000 clones, 82% seen once. Across 24 US areas, participants ranged in age from 18 to 89 years. Self-reported history from a screening survey and questionnaire set each donor's cohort. The V gene is TRBV19, the J gene TRBJ2-2, with 8 bases matching TRBD1. Sequencing input: PBMCs or T cells enriched from blood (not recorded which). This TCR came from a woman in her sixties or seventies with acute COVID-19. CDR3 protein: CASRPGQANTGELFF. The CDR3 bases are TGTGCCAGTAGACCGGGACAGGCAAACACCGGGGAGCTGTTTTTT.